The sequence of this TCR beta chain was determined in a study of control samples from healthy donors and cancer patients. Measured with immunoSEQ multiplex PCR; TCRdb has only the in-frame clones, and not every one. Of about 160,000 clones listed, around 94% are singletons. This TCR was recovered from a man aged 55-75 years with colorectal cancer. Specimen: PBMCs.

CDR3 sequence reads: CAWSFRAANYGYTF. Written as DNA, the CDR3 is TGTGCCTGGAGTTTCAGGGCCGCTAACTATGGCTACACCTTC. The chain links TRBV30 to TRBJ1-2, with a tentative D call TRBD1 (5 bases). Trimming took 2 bases from V and 0 from J, leaving 10 bases between them. CDR1 and CDR2 from the germline V gene are GTSNPN and SVGIG (reference sequence). This CDR3 region has 14 residues. The full variable domain, in which reference TRBV30 and TRBJ1-2 provide the parts outside the CDR3, is SQTIHQWPATLVQPVGSPLSLECTVEGTSNPNLYWYRQAAGRGLQLLFYSVGIGQISSEVPQNLSASRPQDRQFILSSKKLLLSDSGFYLCAWSFRAANYGYTFGSGTRLTVV.